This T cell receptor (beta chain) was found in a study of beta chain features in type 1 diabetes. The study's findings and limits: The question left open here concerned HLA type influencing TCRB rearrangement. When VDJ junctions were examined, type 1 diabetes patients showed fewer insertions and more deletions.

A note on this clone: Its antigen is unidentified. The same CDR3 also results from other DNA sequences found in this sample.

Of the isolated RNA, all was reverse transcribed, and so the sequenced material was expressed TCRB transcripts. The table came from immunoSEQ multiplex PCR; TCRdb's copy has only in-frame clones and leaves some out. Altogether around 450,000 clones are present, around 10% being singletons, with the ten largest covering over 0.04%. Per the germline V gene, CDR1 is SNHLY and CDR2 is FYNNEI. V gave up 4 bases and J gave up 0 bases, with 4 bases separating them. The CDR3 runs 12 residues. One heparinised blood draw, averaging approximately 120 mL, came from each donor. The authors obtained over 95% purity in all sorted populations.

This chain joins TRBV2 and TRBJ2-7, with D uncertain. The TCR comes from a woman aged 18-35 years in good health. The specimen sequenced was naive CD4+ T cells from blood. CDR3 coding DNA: TGTGCCAGCAGTGGCAGCTCCTACGAGCAGTACTTC. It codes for CASSGSSYEQYF.